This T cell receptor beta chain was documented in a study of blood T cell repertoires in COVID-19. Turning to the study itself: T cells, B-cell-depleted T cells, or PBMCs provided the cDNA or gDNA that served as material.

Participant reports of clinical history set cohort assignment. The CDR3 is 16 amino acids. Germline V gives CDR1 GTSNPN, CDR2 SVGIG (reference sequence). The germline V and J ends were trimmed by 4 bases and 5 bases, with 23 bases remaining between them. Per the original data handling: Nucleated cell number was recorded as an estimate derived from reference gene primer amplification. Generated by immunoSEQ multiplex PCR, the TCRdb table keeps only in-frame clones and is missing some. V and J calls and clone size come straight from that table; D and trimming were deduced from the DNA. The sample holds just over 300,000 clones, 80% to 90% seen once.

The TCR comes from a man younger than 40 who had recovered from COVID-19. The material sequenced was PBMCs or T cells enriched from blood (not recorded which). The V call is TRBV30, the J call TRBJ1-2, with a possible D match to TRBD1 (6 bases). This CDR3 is CAWNLPGHREGYGYTF. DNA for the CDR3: TGTGCCTGGAACCTACCGGGACATAGAGAGGGATATGGCTACACCTTC. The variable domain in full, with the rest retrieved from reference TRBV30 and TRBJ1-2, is SQTIHQWPATLVQPVGSPLSLECTVEGTSNPNLYWYRQAAGRGLQLLFYSVGIGQISSEVPQNLSASRPQDRQFILSSKKLLLSDSGFYLCAWNLPGHREGYGYTFGSGTRLTVV.